The T cell receptor beta chain under discussion was sequenced for a study of blood T cell repertoires in COVID-19. As for the study in general: COVID-19 samples from acute and convalescent phases originated in the United States, Italy and Spain. T cells, B-cell-depleted T cells, or PBMCs provided the cDNA or gDNA that served as material.

Self-reported history from a screening survey and questionnaire set each donor's cohort. Original processing notes: Amplification with reference gene primers provided the estimates of nucleated cell counts. TCRdb keeps only in-frame clones here, not all; method: immunoSEQ multiplex PCR. That table supplies the V and J calls and clone size; D and trimming were determined from the DNA. The data show a few hundred thousand clones, approximately 90% seen once. Per germline, CDR1 MDHEN and CDR2 SYDVKM. The V and J ends lost 6 bases and 5 bases respectively, with 17 bases between them. The CDR3 loop spans 15 amino acids.

This rearrangement joins TRBV28 to TRBJ1-5; no reliable D call. The material sequenced was PBMCs or T cells enriched from blood (not recorded which). The sequence was obtained from a woman between 50 and 59 years old who had recovered from COVID-19. The DNA for the CDR3 is TGTGCCAGCAGCCCGCCAATCCTTACTTATCAGCCCCAGCATTTT. Encoded protein: CASSPPILTYQPQHF.